The 5 T cell receptor beta chains reported below all come from one sample, sequenced in a study of cytomegalovirus exposure and HLA in healthy donors. The PCR contained 60 Vbeta and 13 Jbeta primers. Clones were read by immunoSEQ multiplex PCR, and TCRdb kept only the in-frame ones, dropping some. The sample holds around 150,000 clones, 76% seen once. Material: PBMCs. The receptors were sampled from a woman aged 40 to 50 in good health and CMV-seronegative.

This clone was recorded a few times. The chain joins TRBV10-3 to TRBJ1-5; D gene ambiguous. Trimming took 0 bases from V and 5 from J, leaving 5 bases between them. There are 13 residues in the CDR3. Germline CDR1 and CDR2: ENHRY and SYGVKD. The CDR3, as DNA: TGTGCCATCAGTGAGTCGCGGGATCAGCCCCAGCATTTT. Translating it yields CAISESRDQPQHF.

The V call is TRBV11-2, the J call TRBJ1-5, with a possible D match to TRBD1 (5 bases). Per germline, CDR1 SGHAT and CDR2 FQNNGV. Deletions cut 5 bases from V and 1 base from J, with 15 bases between. This CDR3 spans 16 amino acids. The CDR3 loop is CASSQEGSLSNQPQHF. The CDR3 nucleotides read TGTGCCAGCAGCCAGGAGGGGTCCCTAAGCAATCAGCCCCAGCATTTT.

This chain links TRBV6-1 with TRBJ1-3; perhaps TRBD1 as D (6 bases). Germline V gene lookup returns CDR1 MNHNS and CDR2 SASEGT. The CDR3 has 15 amino acids. V gave up 2 bases and J gave up 7 bases, with 15 bases separating them. The CDR3 nucleotides are TGTGCCAGCAGTGAACATGTGGGTAGGGGGAACACCATATATTTT. It translates to CASSEHVGRGNTIYF.

V is TRBV2 and J is TRBJ1-4; 8 nucleotides align to TRBD1. Germline assignment: CDR1 SNHLY and CDR2 FYNNEI. CDR3 length: 13 amino acids. V lost 7 bases to trimming and J lost 8 bases; unmatched junction nucleotides: 6. Here the CDR3 reads CASNQGAGEKLFF. The DNA of the CDR3 is TGTGCCAGCAATCAGGGGGCGGGGGAAAAACTGTTTTTT. Variable domain in full (rest from reference TRBV2 and TRBJ1-4): EPEVTQTPSHQVTQMGQEVILRCVPISNHLYFYWYRQILGQKVEFLVSFYNNEISEKSEIFDDQFSVERPDGSNFTLKIRSTKLEDSAMYFCASNQGAGEKLFFGSGTQLSVL.

This chain links TRBV5-4 with TRBJ2-1, with TRBD2 matching 7 bases. J gave up 4 bases and V 5 bases, and 15 bases lay outside the gene matches. The CDR3 is 17 amino acids. Per the germline V gene, CDR1 is SGHNT and CDR2 is YYREEE (reference sequence). The CDR3 nucleotides are TGTGCCAGCAGTGGAAAACGCGGGGGACCACTTTACAATGAGCAGTTCTTC. Amino acid sequence: CASSGKRGGPLYNEQFF.